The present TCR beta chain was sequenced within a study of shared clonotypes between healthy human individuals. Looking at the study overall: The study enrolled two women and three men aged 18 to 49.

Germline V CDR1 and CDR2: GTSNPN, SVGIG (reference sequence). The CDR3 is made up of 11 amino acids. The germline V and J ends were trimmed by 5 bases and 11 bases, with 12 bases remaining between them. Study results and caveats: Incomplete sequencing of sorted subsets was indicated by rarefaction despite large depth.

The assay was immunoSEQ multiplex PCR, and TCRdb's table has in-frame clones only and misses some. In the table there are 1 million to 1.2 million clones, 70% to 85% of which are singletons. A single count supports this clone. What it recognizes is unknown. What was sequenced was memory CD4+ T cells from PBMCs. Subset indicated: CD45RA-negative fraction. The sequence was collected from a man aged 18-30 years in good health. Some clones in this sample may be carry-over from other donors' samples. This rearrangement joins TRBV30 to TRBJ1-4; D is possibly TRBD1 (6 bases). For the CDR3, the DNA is TGTGCCTGGGGGAGGGGGGTGAAACTGTTTTTT. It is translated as CAWGRGVKLFF. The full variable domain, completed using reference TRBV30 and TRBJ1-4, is SQTIHQWPATLVQPVGSPLSLECTVEGTSNPNLYWYRQAAGRGLQLLFYSVGIGQISSEVPQNLSASRPQDRQFILSSKKLLLSDSGFYLCAWGRGVKLFFGSGTQLSVL.